The present entry profiles one T cell receptor (beta chain) with its context. This receptor's antigen is unknown. The record has no base qualities; no much larger clone is one base away. Whole blood was collected in K2EDTA tubes by collaborating institutions according to the institutions' own protocols. For TCRbeta analysis, collaborator samples were shipped as frozen whole blood, as isolated PBMCs, or as DNA extracted from either sample type. The immunoSEQ Assay, a bias-controlled multiplex PCR, was used to amplify TCRbeta CDR3 regions from genomic DNA. Per the original workflow: The number of nucleated cells in each sample was estimated by amplification of reference gene primers within the assay. To quantify the absolute abundance of each unique TCRbeta CDR3 rearrangement, sequence reads were collapsed and filtered. For each sample, productive Simpson clonality was calculated as the square root of Simpson's diversity index over productive rearrangements. In TCRdb, the immuneACCESS table is reduced to in-frame sequences with V and J assigned. These tables do not hold every clone; where another copy was compared, an unresolved V gene accounts for under half, and the others remain unexplained. The V and J calls and clone size were taken over from that table, and D and trimming were inferred from the DNA. In all, the sample holds approximately 240,000 clones, and more than 60% of those were seen once. The ten largest clones represent 3% to 4% of the sample.

The CDR3 covers 13 residues, taking in both the cysteine and the phenylalanine. Left in the record is the CDR3 DNA by itself, 39 bases read in frame from the first base. The germline ends are 8 bases apart after V is trimmed by 5 bases and J by 2 bases. Taken from the germline V gene, the CDR1 and CDR2 loops are SGHRS and YFSETQ. This sample stems from a study of blood T cell repertoires in COVID-19 (TCRdb year 2020). With regard to the full study: Collaborator samples came from the United States, Italy and Spain and covered acute and convalescent phases of COVID-19. The dataset comprised deeply sampled blood TCRbeta repertoires from subjects exposed to, actively infected with, or recovered from COVID-19. The samples were drawn from two sources: the first 160 participants of the ongoing ImmuneRACE study, and 950 to 1,500 subjects contributed by 6 global collaborators. The repertoires were released in a freely available public database intended as a resource for research on the immune response to SARS-CoV-2. The material from the prospective study consisted of cDNA or gDNA derived from T cells, B-cell-depleted T cells, or PBMCs. A de-identified subject ID, COVID-19 status, age in years and sex were almost always included in the sample metadata. HLA class I and class II types, where available, came from metadata supplied by the sample provider rather than from assay-based typing.

The research as a whole found: Clinical and demographic metadata were provided uncurated, with the amount varying by source and participant.

The sequenced sample consisted of peripheral blood. The TCR was taken from a woman aged 40 to 55 with active or convalescent COVID-19. The chain joins TRBV5-1 to TRBJ1-3, with the identity of the D gene unclear. The CDR3 here reads CASRIPAGNTIYF. In nucleotides, the sequence is TGCGCCAGCAGAATACCAGCTGGAAACACCATATATTTT.